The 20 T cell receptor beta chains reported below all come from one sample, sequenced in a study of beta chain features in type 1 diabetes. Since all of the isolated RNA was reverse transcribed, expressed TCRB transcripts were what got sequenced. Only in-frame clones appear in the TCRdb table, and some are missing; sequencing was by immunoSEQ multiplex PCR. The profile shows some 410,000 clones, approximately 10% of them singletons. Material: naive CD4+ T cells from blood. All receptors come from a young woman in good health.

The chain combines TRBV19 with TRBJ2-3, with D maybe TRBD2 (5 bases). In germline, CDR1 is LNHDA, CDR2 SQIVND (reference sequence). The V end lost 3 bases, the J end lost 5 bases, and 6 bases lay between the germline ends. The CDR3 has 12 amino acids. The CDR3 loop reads CASSMRVDTQYF. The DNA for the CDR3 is TGTGCCAGTAGTATGCGGGTAGATACGCAGTATTTT.

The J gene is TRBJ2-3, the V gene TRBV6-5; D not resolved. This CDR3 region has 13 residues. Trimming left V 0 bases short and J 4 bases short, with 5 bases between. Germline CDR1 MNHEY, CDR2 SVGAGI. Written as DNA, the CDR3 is TGTGCCAGCAGTTACTCGTTCGCAGATACGCAGTATTTT. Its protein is CASSYSFADTQYF.

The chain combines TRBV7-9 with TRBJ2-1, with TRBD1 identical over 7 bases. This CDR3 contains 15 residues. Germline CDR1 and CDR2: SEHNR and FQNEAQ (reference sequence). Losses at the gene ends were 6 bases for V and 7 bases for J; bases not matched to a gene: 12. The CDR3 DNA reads TGTGCCAGCAGTCGCCGACAGGGCACAACGAATGAGCAGTTCTTC. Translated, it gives CASSRRQGTTNEQFF.

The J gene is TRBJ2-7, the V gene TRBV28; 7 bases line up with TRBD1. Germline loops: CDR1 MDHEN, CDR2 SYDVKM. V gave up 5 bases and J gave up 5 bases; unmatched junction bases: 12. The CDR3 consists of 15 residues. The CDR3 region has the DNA TGTGCCAGCAGTGGGGGACAGCATTTATTGGACGAGCAGTACGTC. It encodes CASSGGQHLLDEQYV.

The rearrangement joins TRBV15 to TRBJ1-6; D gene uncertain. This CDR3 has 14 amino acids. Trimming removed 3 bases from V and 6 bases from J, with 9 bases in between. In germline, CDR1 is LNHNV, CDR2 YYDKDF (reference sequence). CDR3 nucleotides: TGTGCCACCAGCAGGAAAAGGCCTAATTCACCCCTCCACTTT. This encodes CATSRKRPNSPLHF.

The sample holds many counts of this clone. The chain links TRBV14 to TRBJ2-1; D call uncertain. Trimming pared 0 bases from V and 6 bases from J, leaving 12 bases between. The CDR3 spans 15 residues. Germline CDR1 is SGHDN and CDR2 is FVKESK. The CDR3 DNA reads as TGTGCCAGCAGCCAAGATTGGCCGAATGCCAATGAGCAGTTCTTC. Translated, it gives CASSQDWPNANEQFF.

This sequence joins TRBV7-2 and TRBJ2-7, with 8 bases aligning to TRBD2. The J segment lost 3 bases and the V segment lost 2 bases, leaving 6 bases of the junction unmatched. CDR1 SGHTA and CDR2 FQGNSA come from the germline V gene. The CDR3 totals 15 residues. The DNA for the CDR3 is TGTGCCAGCAGCTTAATGTCCAGCGGGGGCTACGAGCAGTACGTC. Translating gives CASSLMSSGGYEQYV.

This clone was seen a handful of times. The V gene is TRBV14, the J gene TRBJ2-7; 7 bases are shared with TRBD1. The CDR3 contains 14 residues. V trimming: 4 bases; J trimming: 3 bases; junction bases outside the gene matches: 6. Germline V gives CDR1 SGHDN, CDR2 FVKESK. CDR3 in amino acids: CASSPLNRGYEQYF. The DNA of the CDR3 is TGTGCCAGCAGCCCCCTCAACAGGGGCTACGAGCAGTACTTC. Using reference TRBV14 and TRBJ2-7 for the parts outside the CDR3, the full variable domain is EAGVTQFPSHSVIEKGQTVTLRCDPISGHDNLYWYRRVMGKEIKFLLHFVKESKQDESGMPNNRFLAERTGGTYSTLKVQPAELEDSGVYFCASSPLNRGYEQYFGPGTRLTVT.

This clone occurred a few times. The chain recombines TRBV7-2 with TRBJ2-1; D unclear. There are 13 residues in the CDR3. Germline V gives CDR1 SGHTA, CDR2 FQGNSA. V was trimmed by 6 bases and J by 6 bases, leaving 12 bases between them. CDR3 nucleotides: TGTGCCAGCAGTTTTATCGAATTCAATGAGCAGTTCTTC. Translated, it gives CASSFIEFNEQFF. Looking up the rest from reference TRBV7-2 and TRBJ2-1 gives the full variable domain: GAGVSQSPSNKVTEKGKDVELRCDPISGHTALYWYRQSLGQGLEFLIYFQGNSAPDKSGLPSDRFSAERTGGSVSTLTIQRTQQEDSAVYLCASSFIEFNEQFFGPGTRLTVL.

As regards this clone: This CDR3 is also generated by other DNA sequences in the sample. The CDR3 protein is CASSPGQGTDTQYF. The CDR3 DNA reads TGTGCCAGCAGCCCGGGACAGGGCACAGATACGCAGTATTTT. The V and J genes are TRBV9 and TRBJ2-3; 8 positions agree with TRBD1. The CDR3 has 14 residues. V gave up 4 bases and J gave up 1 base; unmatched junction bases: 2. Germline V gives CDR1 SGDLS, CDR2 YYNGEE.

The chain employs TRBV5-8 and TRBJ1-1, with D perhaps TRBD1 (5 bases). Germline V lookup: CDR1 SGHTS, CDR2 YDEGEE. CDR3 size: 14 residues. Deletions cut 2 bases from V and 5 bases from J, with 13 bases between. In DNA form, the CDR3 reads TGTGCCAGCAGCTTCCGGGACTGGGGGACTGAAGCTTTCTTT. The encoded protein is CASSFRDWGTEAFF. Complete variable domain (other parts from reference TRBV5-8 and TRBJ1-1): EAGVTQSPTHLIKTRGQQATLRCSPISGHTSVYWYQQALGLGLQFLLWYDEGEERNRGNFPPRFSGRQFPNYSSELNVNALELEDSALYLCASSFRDWGTEAFFGQGTRLTVV.

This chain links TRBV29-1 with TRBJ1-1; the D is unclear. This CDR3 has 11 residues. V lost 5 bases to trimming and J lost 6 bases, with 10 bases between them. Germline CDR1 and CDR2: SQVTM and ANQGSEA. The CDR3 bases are TGCAGCGTTTCCGACCCGGCTGAAGCTTTCTTT. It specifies CSVSDPAEAFF. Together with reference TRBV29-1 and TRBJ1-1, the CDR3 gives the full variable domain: SAVISQKPSRDICQRGTSLTIQCQVDSQVTMMFWYRQQPGQSLTLIATANQGSEATYESGFVIDKFPISRPNLTFSTLTVSNMSPEDSSIYLCSVSDPAEAFFGQGTRLTVV.

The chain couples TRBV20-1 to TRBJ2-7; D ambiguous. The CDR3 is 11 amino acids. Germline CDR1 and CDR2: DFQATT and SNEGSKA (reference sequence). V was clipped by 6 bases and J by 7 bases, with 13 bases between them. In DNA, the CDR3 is TGCAGTGCAAAGAGGTCGGATGAGCAGTACTTC. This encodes CSAKRSDEQYF.

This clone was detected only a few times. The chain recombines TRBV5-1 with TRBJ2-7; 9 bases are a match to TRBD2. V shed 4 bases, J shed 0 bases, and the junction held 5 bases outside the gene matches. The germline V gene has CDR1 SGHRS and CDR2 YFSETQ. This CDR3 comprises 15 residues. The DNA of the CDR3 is TGCGCCAGCAGCACTCTTAGCGGGAGCTCCTACGAGCAGTACTTC. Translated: CASSTLSGSSYEQYF.

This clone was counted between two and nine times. The DNA of the CDR3 is TGTGCCAGCAGTTTTGACCCAGACCTGGGCTATGGCTACACCTTC. Its protein product is CASSFDPDLGYGYTF. This chain links TRBV6-6 with TRBJ1-2; D unresolved. Trimming removed 4 bases at V and 4 bases at J, with 16 bases between. The V gene's germline CDR1 is MNHNY and CDR2 SVGAGI (reference sequence). This CDR3 has 15 residues.

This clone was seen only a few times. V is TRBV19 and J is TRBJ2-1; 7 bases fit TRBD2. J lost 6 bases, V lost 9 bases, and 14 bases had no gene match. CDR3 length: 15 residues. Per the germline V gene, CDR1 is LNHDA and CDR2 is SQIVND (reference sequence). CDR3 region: CASSPLTGGSNEQFF. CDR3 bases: TGTGCCAGCAGTCCCCTAACGGGAGGTAGCAATGAGCAGTTCTTC.

CDR3 coding DNA: TGTGCCAGCAGCCCCCGGGATGGCAATCGCTACGAGCAGTACGTC. Amino acids: CASSPRDGNRYEQYV. The gene calls are TRBV28 and TRBJ2-7, with TRBD2 as a possible D gene (5 bases). Looked up from germline, CDR1 is MDHEN and CDR2 is SYDVKM. The CDR3 is 15 residues long. V dropped 6 bases and J dropped 3 bases, with 18 bases sitting between them.

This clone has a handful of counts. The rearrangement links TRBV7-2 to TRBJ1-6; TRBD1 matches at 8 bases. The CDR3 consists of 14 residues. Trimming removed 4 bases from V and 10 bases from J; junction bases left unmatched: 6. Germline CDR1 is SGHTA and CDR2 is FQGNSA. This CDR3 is CASSSRTGRSPLHF. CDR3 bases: TGTGCCAGCAGCTCCCGGACAGGGCGCTCACCCCTCCACTTT.

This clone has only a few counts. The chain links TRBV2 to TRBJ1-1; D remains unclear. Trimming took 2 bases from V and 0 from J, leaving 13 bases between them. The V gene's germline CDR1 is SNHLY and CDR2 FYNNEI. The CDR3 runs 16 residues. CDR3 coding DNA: TGTGCCAGCAGTGAAAGATATCAGGCATTGAACACTGAAGCTTTCTTT. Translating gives CASSERYQALNTEAFF. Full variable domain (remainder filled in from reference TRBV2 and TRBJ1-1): EPEVTQTPSHQVTQMGQEVILRCVPISNHLYFYWYRQILGQKVEFLVSFYNNEISEKSEIFDDQFSVERPDGSNFTLKIRSTKLEDSAMYFCASSERYQALNTEAFFGQGTRLTVV.

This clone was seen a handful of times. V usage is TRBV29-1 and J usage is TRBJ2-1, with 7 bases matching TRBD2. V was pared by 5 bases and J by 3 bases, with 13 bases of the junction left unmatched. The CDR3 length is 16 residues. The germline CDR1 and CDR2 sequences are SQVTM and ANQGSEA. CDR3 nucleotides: TGCAGCGTTACCCAACAAAAAGCGGGACTCTACAATGAGCAGTTCTTC. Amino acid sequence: CSVTQQKAGLYNEQFF.